The sample holds one count of the clone carrying this T cell receptor beta chain. The antigen remains unidentified. This entry is derived from a study of cytomegalovirus exposure and HLA in healthy donors. The CDR3 is made up of 13 amino acids. Trimming stripped 6 bases from V and 11 bases from J, with 19 bases between. Germline V gene lookup returns CDR1 MNHEY and CDR2 SVGAGI. The repertoire was sequenced with immunoSEQ multiplex PCR; TCRdb's copy has only in-frame clones and lacks some. The sample carries about 130,000 clones, roughly 94% recorded once. Study findings and constraints: Subsequent analysis found a tendency for first-cohort TCR clusters to co-occur within the 120 or so validation repertoires. Cytomegalovirus status was reportedly diagnosed by the classifier with high specificity and sensitivity. Cytomegalovirus-associated TCR beta chains were listed, numbering around 150. CMV antigen specificity was confirmed in vitro for a few CMV-associated chains.

Specimen: PBMCs. This chain uses TRBV6-5 with TRBJ1-1, with a weak D call TRBD1 (5 bases). This TCR derives from a woman in her late teens or twenties in good health and CMV-seronegative. CDR3: CASRKGASAAAFF. CDR3 DNA: TGTGCCAGCAGAAAAGGGGCAAGTGCGGCGGCTTTCTTT.